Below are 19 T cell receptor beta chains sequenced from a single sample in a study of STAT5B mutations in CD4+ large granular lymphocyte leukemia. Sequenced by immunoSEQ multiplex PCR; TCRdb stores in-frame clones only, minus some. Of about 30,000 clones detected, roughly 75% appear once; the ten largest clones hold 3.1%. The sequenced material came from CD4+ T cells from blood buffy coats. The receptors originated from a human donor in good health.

The CDR3 DNA sequence: TGTGCCAGCAGCTTGTTTACAGGGGTTCTCACTGAAGCTTTCTTT. This translates into CASSLFTGVLTEAFF. The chain has TRBV5-6 and TRBJ1-1, with TRBD1 matching over 7 bases. CDR1 is SGHDT, CDR2 YYEEEE, per germline. The CDR3 runs to 15 residues. J was trimmed by 4 bases and V by 1 base; bases with no gene match: 7.

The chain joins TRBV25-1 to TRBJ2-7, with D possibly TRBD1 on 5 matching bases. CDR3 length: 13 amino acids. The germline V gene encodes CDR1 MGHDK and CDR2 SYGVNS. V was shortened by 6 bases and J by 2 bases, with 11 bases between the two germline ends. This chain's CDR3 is CASRGQRAYEQYF. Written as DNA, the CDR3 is TGTGCCAGCAGGGGGCAGCGAGCCTACGAGCAGTACTTC.

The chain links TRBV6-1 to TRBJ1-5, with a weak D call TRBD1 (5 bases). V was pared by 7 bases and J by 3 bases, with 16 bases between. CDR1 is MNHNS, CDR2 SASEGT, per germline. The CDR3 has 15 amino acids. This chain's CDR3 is CASTGGDGLNQPQHF. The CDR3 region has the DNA TGTGCCAGCACTGGGGGGGACGGCCTCAATCAGCCCCAGCATTTT.

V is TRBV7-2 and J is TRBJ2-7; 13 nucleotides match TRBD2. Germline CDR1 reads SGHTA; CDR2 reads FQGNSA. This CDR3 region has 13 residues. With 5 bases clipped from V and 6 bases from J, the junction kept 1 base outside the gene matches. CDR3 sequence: CASSRTSGSEQYF. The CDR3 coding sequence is TGTGCCAGCAGCCGGACTAGCGGGAGCGAGCAGTACTTC.

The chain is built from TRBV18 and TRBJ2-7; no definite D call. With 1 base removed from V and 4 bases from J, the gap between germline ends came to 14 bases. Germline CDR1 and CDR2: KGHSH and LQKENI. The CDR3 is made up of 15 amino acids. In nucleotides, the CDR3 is TGTGCCAGCTCACCACTTTTGGCCAGAACGTACGAGCAGTACTTC. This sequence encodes CASSPLLARTYEQYF.

The CDR3 protein is CASSYGLSPYEQYF. CDR3 in DNA: TGTGCCAGCAGTTACGGTCTCAGCCCCTACGAGCAGTACTTC. The rearrangement links TRBV6-5 to TRBJ2-7; D call uncertain. The CDR3 runs 14 residues. Germline lookup yields CDR1 MNHEY and CDR2 SVGAGI. V gave up 2 bases and J gave up 2 bases, with 10 bases separating them.

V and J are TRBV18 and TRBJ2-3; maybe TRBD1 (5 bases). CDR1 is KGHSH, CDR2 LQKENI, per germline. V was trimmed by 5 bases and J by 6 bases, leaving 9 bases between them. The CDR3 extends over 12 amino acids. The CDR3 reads CASSLTADTQYF. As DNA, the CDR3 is TGTGCCAGCTCATTGACAGCTGATACGCAGTATTTT. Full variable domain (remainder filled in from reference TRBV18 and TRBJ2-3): NAGVMQNPRHLVRRRGQEARLRCSPMKGHSHVYWYRQLPEEGLKFMVYLQKENIIDESGMPKERFSAEFPKEGPSILRIQQVVRGDSAAYFCASSLTADTQYFGPGTRLTVL.

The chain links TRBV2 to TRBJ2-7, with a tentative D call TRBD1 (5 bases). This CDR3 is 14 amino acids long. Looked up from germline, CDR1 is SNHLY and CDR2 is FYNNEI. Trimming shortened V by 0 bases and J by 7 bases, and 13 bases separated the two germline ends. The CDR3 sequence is CASSEARGSSEQYF. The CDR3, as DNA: TGTGCCAGCAGTGAAGCAAGGGGCTCGAGTGAGCAGTACTTC. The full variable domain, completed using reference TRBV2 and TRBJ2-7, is EPEVTQTPSHQVTQMGQEVILRCVPISNHLYFYWYRQILGQKVEFLVSFYNNEISEKSEIFDDQFSVERPDGSNFTLKIRSTKLEDSAMYFCASSEARGSSEQYFGPGTRLTVT.

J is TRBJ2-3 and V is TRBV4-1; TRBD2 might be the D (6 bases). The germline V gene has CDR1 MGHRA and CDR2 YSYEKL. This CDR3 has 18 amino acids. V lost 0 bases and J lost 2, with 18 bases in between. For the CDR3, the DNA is TGCGCCAGCAGCCAAGATCAGTCGCGGGGAGACCTCACAGATACGCAGTATTTT. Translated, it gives CASSQDQSRGDLTDTQYF.

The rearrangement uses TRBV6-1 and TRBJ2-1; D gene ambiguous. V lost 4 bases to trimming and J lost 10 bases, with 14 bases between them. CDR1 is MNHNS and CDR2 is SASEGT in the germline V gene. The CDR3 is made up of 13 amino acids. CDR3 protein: CASSATSRNEQFF. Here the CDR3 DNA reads TGTGCCAGCAGTGCTACTTCTAGGAACGAGCAGTTCTTC.

CDR3 in amino acids: CASSLTGAPLGETQYF. The CDR3 DNA follows: TGTGCCAGCAGTTTAACAGGGGCCCCCCTTGGGGAGACCCAGTACTTC. V gene TRBV27 combines with J gene TRBJ2-5; 7 nucleotides align to TRBD1. Germline V CDR1 and CDR2: MNHEY, SMNVEV (reference sequence). The CDR3 length is 16 residues. V was pared by 2 bases and J by 5 bases, with 11 bases of the junction left unmatched.

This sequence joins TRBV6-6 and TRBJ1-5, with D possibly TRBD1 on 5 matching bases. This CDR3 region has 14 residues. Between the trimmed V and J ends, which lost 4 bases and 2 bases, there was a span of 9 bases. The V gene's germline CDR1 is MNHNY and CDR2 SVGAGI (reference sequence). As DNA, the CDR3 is TGTGCCAGCAGTTCTCGAGGGGGCAATCAGCCCCAGCATTTT. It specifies CASSSRGGNQPQHF.

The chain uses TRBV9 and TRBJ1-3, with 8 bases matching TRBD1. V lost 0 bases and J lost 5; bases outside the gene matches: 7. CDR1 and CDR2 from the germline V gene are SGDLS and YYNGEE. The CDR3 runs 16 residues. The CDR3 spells CASSVAGQGYRNTIYF. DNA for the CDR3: TGTGCCAGCAGCGTAGCCGGACAGGGATATAGAAACACCATATATTTT.

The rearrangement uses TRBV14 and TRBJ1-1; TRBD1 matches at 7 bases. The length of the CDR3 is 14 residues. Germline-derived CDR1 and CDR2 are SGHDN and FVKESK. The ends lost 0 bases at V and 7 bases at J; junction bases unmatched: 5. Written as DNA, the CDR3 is TGTGCCAGCAGCCAAGATCTTAGGACAGGTGAAGCTTTCTTT. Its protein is CASSQDLRTGEAFF.

The CDR3 is CSASPNYGYTF. CDR3 in DNA: TGCAGTGCTAGTCCTAACTATGGCTACACCTTC. The genes are TRBV20-1 and TRBJ1-2, with no clear D. The V end was cut by 3 bases, the J end by 0 bases, with 2 bases between. The CDR3 spans 11 residues. Germline CDR1 reads DFQATT; CDR2 reads SNEGSKA (reference sequence).

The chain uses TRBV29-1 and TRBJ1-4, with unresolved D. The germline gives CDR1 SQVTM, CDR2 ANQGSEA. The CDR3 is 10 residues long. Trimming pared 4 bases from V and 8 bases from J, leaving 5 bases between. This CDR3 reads CSVGNEKLFF. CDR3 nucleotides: TGCAGCGTTGGCAACGAAAAACTGTTTTTT.

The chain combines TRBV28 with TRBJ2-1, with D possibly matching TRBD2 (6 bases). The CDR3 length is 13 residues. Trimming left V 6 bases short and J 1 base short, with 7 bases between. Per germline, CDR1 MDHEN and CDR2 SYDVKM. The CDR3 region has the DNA TGTGCCAGCAGGGGGAGGTCCTACAATGAGCAGTTCTTC. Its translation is CASRGRSYNEQFF.

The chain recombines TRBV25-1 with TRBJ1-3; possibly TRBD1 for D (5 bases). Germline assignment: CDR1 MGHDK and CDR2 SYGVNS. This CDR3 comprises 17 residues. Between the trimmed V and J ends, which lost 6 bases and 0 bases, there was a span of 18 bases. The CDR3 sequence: CASSLRGTGYSGNTIYF. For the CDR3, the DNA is TGTGCCAGCAGCCTGAGAGGAACAGGATACTCTGGAAACACCATATATTTT. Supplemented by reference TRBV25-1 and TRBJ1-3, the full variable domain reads EADIYQTPRYLVIGTGKKITLECSQTMGHDKMYWYQQDPGMELHLIHYSYGVNSTEKGDLSSESTVSRIRTEHFPLTLESARPSHTSQYLCASSLRGTGYSGNTIYFGEGSWLTVV.

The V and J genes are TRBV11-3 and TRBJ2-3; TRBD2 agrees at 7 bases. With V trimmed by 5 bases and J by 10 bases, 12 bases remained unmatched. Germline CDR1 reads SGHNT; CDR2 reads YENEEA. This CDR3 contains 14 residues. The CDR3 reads CASSPQAGSGAQYF. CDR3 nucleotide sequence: TGTGCCAGCAGCCCTCAAGCGGGAAGTGGGGCGCAGTATTTT.